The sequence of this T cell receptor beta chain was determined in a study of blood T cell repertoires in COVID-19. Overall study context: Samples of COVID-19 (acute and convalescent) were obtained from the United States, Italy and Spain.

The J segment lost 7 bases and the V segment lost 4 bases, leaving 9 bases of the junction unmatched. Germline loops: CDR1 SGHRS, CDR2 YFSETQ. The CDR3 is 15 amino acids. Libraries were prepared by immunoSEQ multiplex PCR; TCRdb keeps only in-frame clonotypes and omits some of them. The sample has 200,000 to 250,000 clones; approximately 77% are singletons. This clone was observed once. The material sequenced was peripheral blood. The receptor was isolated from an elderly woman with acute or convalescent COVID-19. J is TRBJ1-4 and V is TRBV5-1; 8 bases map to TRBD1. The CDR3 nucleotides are TGCGCCAGCAGCCCCGGGACAGGTTTAACTGAAAAACTGTTTTTT. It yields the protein CASSPGTGLTEKLFF.